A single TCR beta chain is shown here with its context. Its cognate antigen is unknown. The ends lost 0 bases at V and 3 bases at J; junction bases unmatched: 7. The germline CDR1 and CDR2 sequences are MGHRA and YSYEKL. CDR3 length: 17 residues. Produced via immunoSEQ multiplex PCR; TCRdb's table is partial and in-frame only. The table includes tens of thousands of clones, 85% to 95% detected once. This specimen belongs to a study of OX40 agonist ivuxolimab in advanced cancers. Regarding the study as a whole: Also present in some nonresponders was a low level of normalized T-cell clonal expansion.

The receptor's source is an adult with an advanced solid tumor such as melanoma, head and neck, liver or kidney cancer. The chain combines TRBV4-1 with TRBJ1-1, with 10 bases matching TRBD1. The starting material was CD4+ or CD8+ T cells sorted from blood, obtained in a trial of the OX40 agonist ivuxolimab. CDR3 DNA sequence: TGCGCCAGCAGCCAAGAAGGGTGGGACAGGGGCCACACTGAAGCTTTCTTT. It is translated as CASSQEGWDRGHTEAFF.